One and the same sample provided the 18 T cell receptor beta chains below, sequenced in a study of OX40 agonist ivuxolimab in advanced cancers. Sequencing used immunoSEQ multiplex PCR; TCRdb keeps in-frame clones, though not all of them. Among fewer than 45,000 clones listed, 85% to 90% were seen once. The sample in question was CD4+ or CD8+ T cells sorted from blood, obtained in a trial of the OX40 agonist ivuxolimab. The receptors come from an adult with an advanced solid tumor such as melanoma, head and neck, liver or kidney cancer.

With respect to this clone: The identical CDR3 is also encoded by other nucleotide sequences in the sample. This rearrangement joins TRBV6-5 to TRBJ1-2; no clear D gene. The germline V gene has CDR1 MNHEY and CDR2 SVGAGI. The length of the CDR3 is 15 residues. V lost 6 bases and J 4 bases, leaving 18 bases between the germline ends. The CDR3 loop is CASSPRTDSGYGYTF. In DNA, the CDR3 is TGTGCCAGCAGCCCCCGAACGGACTCGGGCTATGGCTACACCTTC.

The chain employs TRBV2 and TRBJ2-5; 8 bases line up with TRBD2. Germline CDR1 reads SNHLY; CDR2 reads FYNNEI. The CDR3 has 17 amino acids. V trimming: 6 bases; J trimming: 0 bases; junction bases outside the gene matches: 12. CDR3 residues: CASRALSGVGDQETQYF. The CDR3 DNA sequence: TGTGCCAGCAGGGCTCTTAGCGGGGTGGGGGACCAAGAGACCCAGTACTTC.

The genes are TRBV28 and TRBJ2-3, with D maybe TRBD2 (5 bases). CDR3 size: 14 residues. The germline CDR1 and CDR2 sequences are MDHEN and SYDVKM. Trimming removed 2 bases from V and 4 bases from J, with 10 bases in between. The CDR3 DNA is TGTGCCAGCAGTTTAACCGGGAATTCAGATACGCAGTATTTT. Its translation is CASSLTGNSDTQYF.

CDR3 sequence (DNA): TGCGCCAGCAGCTTGACAGGGGGCTCTGCCGGGGAGCTGTTTTTT. Residues: CASSLTGGSAGELFF. V gene TRBV5-1 combines with J gene TRBJ2-2; TRBD1 aligns across 9 bases. CDR3 length: 15 amino acids. Looked up from germline, CDR1 is SGHRS and CDR2 is YFSETQ. Trimming removed 1 base from V and 6 bases from J; junction bases left unmatched: 4.

As DNA, the CDR3 is TGTGCCAGCAGCCAGGGGACTAGCGGGGGATACAATGAGCAGTTCTTC. It codes for CASSQGTSGGYNEQFF. The J gene is TRBJ2-1, the V gene TRBV4-2; TRBD2 agrees at 14 bases. The germline V gene has CDR1 LGHNA and CDR2 YNFKEQ. This CDR3 has 16 residues. The ends lost 3 bases at V and 4 bases at J; junction bases unmatched: 2.

CDR3 sequence: CASGAGGFETQYF. CDR3 DNA: TGTGCCAGCGGGGCAGGGGGCTTTGAGACCCAGTACTTC. This rearrangement joins TRBV2 to TRBJ2-5; 8 bases are a match to TRBD1. The CDR3 covers 13 residues. Germline V gives CDR1 SNHLY, CDR2 FYNNEI. The V and J ends lost 8 bases and 5 bases, in that order; junction bases with no gene match: 7. The variable domain in full, completed from reference TRBV2 and TRBJ2-5, reads EPEVTQTPSHQVTQMGQEVILRCVPISNHLYFYWYRQILGQKVEFLVSFYNNEISEKSEIFDDQFSVERPDGSNFTLKIRSTKLEDSAMYFCASGAGGFETQYFGPGTRLLVL.

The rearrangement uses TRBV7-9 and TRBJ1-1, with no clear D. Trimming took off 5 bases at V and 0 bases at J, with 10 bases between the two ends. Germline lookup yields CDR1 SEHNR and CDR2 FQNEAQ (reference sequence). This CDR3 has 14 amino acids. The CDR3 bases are TGTGCCAGCAGCCTGAATAGCCTGAACACTGAAGCTTTCTTT. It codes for CASSLNSLNTEAFF.

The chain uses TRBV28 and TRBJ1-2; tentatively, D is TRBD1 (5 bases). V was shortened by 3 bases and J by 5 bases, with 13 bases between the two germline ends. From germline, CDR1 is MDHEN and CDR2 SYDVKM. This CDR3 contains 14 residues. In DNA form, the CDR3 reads TGTGCCAGCAGTTTCCTCGACAGCCAGTATGGCTACACCTTC. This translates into CASSFLDSQYGYTF.

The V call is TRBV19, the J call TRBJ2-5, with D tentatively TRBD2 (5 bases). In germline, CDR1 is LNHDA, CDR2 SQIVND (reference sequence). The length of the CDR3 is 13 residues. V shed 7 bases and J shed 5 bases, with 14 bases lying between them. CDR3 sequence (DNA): TGTGCCAGTAAAGCGCGCGGCGGGGAGACCCAGTACTTC. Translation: CASKARGGETQYF.

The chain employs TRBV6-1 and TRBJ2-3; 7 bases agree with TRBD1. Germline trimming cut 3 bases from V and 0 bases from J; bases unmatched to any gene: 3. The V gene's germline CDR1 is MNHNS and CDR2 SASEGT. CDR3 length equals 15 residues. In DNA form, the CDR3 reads TGTGCCAGCAGTGAGGACAGGCCTAGCACAGATACGCAGTATTTT. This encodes CASSEDRPSTDTQYF.

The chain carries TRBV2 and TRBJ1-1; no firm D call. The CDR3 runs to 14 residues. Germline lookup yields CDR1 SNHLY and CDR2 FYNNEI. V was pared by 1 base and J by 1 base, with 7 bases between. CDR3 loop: CASSEDEGNTEAFF. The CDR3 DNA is TGTGCCAGCAGTGAAGATGAGGGGAACACTGAAGCTTTCTTT.

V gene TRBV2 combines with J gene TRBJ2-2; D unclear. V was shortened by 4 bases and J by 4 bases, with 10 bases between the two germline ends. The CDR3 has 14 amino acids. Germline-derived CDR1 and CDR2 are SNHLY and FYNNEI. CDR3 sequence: CASSVQSSTGELFF. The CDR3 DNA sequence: TGTGCCAGCAGTGTCCAGTCCAGCACCGGGGAGCTGTTTTTT.

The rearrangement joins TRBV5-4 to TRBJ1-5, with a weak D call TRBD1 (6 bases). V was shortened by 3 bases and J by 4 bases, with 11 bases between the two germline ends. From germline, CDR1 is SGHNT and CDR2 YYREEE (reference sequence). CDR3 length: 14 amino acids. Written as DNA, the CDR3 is TGTGCCAGCAGCTCCGGACAGACGAATCAGCCCCAGCATTTT. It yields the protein CASSSGQTNQPQHF.

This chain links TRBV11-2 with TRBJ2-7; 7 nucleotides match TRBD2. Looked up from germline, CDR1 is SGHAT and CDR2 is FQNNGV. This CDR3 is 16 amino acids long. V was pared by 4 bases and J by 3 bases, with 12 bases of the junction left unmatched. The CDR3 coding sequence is TGTGCCAGCAGCTCCCCTGCCGCGGGGGAGATCTACGAGCAGTACTTC. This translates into CASSSPAAGEIYEQYF.

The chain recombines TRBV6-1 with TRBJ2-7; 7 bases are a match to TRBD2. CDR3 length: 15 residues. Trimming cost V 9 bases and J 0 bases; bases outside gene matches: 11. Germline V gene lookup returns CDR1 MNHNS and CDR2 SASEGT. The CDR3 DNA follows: TGTGCCAGTTGGGTGGGGCGGGGGAGCTCCTACGAGCAGTACTTC. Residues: CASWVGRGSSYEQYF.

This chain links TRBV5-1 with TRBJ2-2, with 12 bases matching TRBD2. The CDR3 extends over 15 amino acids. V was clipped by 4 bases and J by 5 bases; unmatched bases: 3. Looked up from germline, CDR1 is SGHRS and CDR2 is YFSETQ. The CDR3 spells CASSQGTSGTGELFF. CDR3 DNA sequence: TGCGCCAGCAGCCAAGGGACTAGCGGGACCGGGGAGCTGTTTTTT. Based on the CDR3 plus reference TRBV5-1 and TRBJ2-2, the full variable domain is KAGVTQTPRYLIKTRGQQVTLSCSPISGHRSVSWYQQTPGQGLQFLFEYFSETQRNKGNFPGRFSGRQFSNSRSEMNVSTLELGDSALYLCASSQGTSGTGELFFGEGSRLTVL.

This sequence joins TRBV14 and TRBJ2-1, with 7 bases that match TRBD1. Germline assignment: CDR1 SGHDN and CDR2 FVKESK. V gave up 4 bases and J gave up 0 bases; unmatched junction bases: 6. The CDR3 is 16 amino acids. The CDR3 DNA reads TGTGCCAGCAGCCCCCGGGACAGCAACTCCTACAATGAGCAGTTCTTC. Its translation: CASSPRDSNSYNEQFF.

The CDR3 DNA follows: TGTGCCAGCAGCCTCTTCGGGGGGGCAAGCACAGATACGCAGTATTTT. Translating gives CASSLFGGASTDTQYF. V and J are TRBV14 and TRBJ2-3; 8 nucleotides align to TRBD2. V lost 4 bases to trimming and J lost 0 bases; unmatched junction nucleotides: 6. The V gene's germline CDR1 is SGHDN and CDR2 FVKESK. The CDR3 is 16 amino acids.